The present T cell receptor beta chain was sequenced within a study of neurological immune-mediated disorders. Indicated time point: longitudinal time-point 3. The authors produced cDNA by 5'RACE using 10-nucleotide random UMIs. Over 200 million TCR-beta sequences (from 15-18 subjects) were yielded by each sequencing run. Each CDR3 protein is one row after TCRdb ran MiXCR on the 5' RACE reads. Of more than 100,000 distinct CDR3 sequences listed, roughly a tenth were seen once; the top ten hold approximately 3.1%. The CDR3 is made up of 15 amino acids. Unmatched junction bases numbered 6, after V lost 3 bases and J lost 7 bases. Germline lookup yields CDR1 SGHRS and CDR2 YFSETQ.

The V call is TRBV5-1, the J call TRBJ1-6; 8 bases match TRBD1. Sequencing input: PBMCs. This sequence was found in a female donor with HTLV-1-associated myelopathy (HAM/TSP). The CDR3 coding sequence is TGCGCCAGCAGCTCTGGACAGGGCAGGAATTCACCCCTCCACTTT. Its protein product is CASSSGQGRNSPLHF.